The 10 T cell receptor beta chains in this list originate from one sample, sequenced in a study of T cell changes during pregnancy in multiple sclerosis. Only in-frame clones appear in the TCRdb table, and some are missing; sequencing was by immunoSEQ multiplex PCR. This table holds approximately 90,000 clones, approximately 90% found once. Sample: peripheral blood, taken before pregnancy. These receptors all come from a female donor with multiple sclerosis, enrolled in a pregnancy study.

This chain links TRBV29-1 with TRBJ1-2; 10 positions match TRBD1. J was trimmed by 8 bases and V by 1 base; bases with no gene match: 4. CDR1 SQVTM and CDR2 ANQGSEA come from the germline V gene. The length of the CDR3 is 13 residues. The CDR3 sequence is CSVEGQGAWGYTF. In nucleotides, the CDR3 is TGCAGCGTTGAAGGACAGGGGGCTTGGGGCTACACCTTC.

The rearrangement uses TRBV4-1 and TRBJ2-2; no clear D gene. With 1 base removed from V and 4 bases from J, the gap between germline ends came to 10 bases. Germline CDR1 reads MGHRA; CDR2 reads YSYEKL. The length of the CDR3 is 15 residues. The CDR3 reads CASSQVTPSTGELFF. Written as DNA, the CDR3 is TGCGCCAGCAGCCAAGTGACTCCCTCCACCGGGGAGCTGTTTTTT.

This chain joins TRBV5-1 and TRBJ1-1; the D gene is possibly TRBD1 (5 bases). V lost 0 bases to trimming and J lost 3 bases, with 15 bases between them. This CDR3 spans 16 amino acids. Germline assignment: CDR1 SGHRS and CDR2 YFSETQ. The CDR3 reads CASSLVSGAGYTEAFF. CDR3 in DNA: TGCGCCAGCAGCTTGGTCAGTGGGGCAGGGTACACTGAAGCTTTCTTT. Full variable domain (remainder filled in from reference TRBV5-1 and TRBJ1-1): KAGVTQTPRYLIKTRGQQVTLSCSPISGHRSVSWYQQTPGQGLQFLFEYFSETQRNKGNFPGRFSGRQFSNSRSEMNVSTLELGDSALYLCASSLVSGAGYTEAFFGQGTRLTVV.

The rearrangement joins TRBV5-1 to TRBJ2-2; D call uncertain. Trimming cost V 4 bases and J 5 bases, with 12 bases left between them. Germline V gene lookup returns CDR1 SGHRS and CDR2 YFSETQ. This CDR3 spans 14 amino acids. As DNA, the CDR3 is TGCGCCAGCAGCCCCGTCAGATTTACCGGGGAGCTGTTTTTT. Its translation is CASSPVRFTGELFF.

The J gene is TRBJ1-5, the V gene TRBV5-1; D is uncertain. Looked up from germline, CDR1 is SGHRS and CDR2 is YFSETQ. The ends were cut back, 0 bases at V and 0 bases at J, with 7 bases in the middle. This CDR3 contains 15 residues. For the CDR3, the DNA is TGCGCCAGCAGCTTGGCCGGTTTTAGCAATCAGCCCCAGCATTTT. Translating gives CASSLAGFSNQPQHF.

The chain joins TRBV15 to TRBJ2-5, with 8 bases fitting TRBD2. Germline trimming cut 1 base from V and 1 base from J; bases unmatched to any gene: 2. The CDR3 is 15 residues long. CDR1 and CDR2 (germline): LNHNV, YYDKDF (reference sequence). The CDR3 bases are TGTGCCACCAGCAGAGCGGGGGGGCCCCAAGAGACCCAGTACTTC. This gives the protein CATSRAGGPQETQYF.

This chain joins TRBV7-2 and TRBJ2-7; the D gene is possibly TRBD2 (5 bases). The CDR3 length is 13 residues. The V gene lost 2 bases and the J gene lost 2 bases, with 7 bases spanning the gap. In germline, CDR1 is SGHTA, CDR2 FQGNSA. As DNA, the CDR3 is TGTGCCAGCAGCTTACGGGGAACCTACGAGCAGTACTTC. Its translation: CASSLRGTYEQYF.

This chain uses TRBV30 with TRBJ2-7; no clear D. V lost 0 bases, J lost 0 bases, and 9 bases lay in between. This CDR3 has 14 residues. The germline V gene has CDR1 GTSNPN and CDR2 SVGIG (reference sequence). In DNA form, the CDR3 reads TGTGCCTGGAGTGTCGCGTCTAGCTCCTACGAGCAGTACTTC. It codes for CAWSVASSSYEQYF.

The V and J genes are TRBV5-4 and TRBJ1-1, with 10 bases fitting TRBD1. The V and J ends lost 3 bases and 1 base, in that order; junction bases with no gene match: 3. The CDR3 is 15 amino acids. Germline CDR1 SGHNT, CDR2 YYREEE (reference sequence). CDR3 sequence reads: CASSWDRGANTEAFF. The CDR3 DNA is TGTGCCAGCAGCTGGGACAGGGGCGCGAACACTGAAGCTTTCTTT.

The V call is TRBV30, the J call TRBJ2-7, with 12 bases aligning to TRBD2. The CDR3 loop spans 15 amino acids. The ends lost 3 bases at V and 1 base at J; junction bases unmatched: 4. Germline V gene data show CDR1 as GTSNPN and CDR2 as SVGIG (reference sequence). The CDR3 reads CAWSEGLAGSYEQYF. Here the CDR3 DNA reads TGTGCCTGGAGCGAGGGACTAGCGGGTTCCTACGAGCAGTACTTC.